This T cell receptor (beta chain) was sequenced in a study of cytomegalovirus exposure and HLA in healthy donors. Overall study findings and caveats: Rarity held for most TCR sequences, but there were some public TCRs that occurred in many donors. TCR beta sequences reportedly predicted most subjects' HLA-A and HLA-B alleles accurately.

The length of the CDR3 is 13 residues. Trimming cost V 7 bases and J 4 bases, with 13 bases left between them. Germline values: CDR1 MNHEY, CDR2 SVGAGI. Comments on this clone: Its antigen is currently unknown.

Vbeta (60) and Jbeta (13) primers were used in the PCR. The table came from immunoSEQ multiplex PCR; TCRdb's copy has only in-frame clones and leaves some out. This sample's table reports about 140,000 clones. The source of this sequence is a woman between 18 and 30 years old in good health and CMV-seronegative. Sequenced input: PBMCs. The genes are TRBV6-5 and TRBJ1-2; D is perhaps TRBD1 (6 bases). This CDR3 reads CASTNTGPYGYTF. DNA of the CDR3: TGTGCCAGCACAAATACAGGGCCCTATGGCTACACCTTC.